The 5 T cell receptor beta chains below all came from one sample that was sequenced in a study of identical twins. Via MiXCR, TCRdb re-called the 5' RACE reads, giving one row per CDR3 protein. Of a few hundred thousand distinct CDR3 sequences in the sample, around 20% were seen once. Sequenced input: naive T cells sorted from blood. Receptor source: a man in his forties or fifties in good health.

The table lists this clonotype with many counts. V and J are TRBV3-1 and TRBJ2-5; no firm D call. Germline CDR1 reads LGHDT; CDR2 reads YNNKEL (reference sequence). V shed 3 bases and J shed 5 bases, with 4 bases lying between them. The CDR3 extends over 11 amino acids. DNA for the CDR3: TGTGCCAGCAGCCAGATGGAGACCCAGTACTTC. Translated: CASSQMETQYF.

The chain carries TRBV12-3 or TRBV12-4 and TRBJ1-5; 7 bases are shared with TRBD1. Germline trimming cut 6 bases from V and 3 bases from J; bases unmatched to any gene: 8. This CDR3 comprises 15 residues. CDR3 residues: CASSTDRVSNQPQHF. CDR3 DNA sequence: TGTGCCAGCAGCACAGACAGGGTATCCAATCAGCCCCAGCATTTT.

This clonotype showed up many times. The rearrangement joins TRBV6-5 to TRBJ2-7; a possible D gene is TRBD2 (5 bases). CDR3 length: 11 amino acids. V dropped 6 bases and J dropped 6 bases, with 9 bases sitting between them. Germline CDR1 reads MNHEY; CDR2 reads SVGAGI. CDR3 protein: CASRTAGEQYF. CDR3 sequence (DNA): TGTGCCAGCAGAACGGCGGGCGAGCAGTACTTC.

The chain is built from TRBV7-2 and TRBJ2-5; TRBD2 matches 10 bases. V was clipped by 0 bases and J by 2 bases; unmatched bases: 18. This CDR3 comprises 21 residues. Germline loops: CDR1 SGHTA, CDR2 FQGNSA. As DNA, the CDR3 is TGTGCCAGCAGCTTAGCCGGGGGTAGCGGGGGGCCGCACAGGAAGCAAGAGACCCAGTACTTC. Translation gives CASSLAGGSGGPHRKQETQYF. The variable domain in full, completed from reference TRBV7-2 and TRBJ2-5, reads GAGVSQSPSNKVTEKGKDVELRCDPISGHTALYWYRQSLGQGLEFLIYFQGNSAPDKSGLPSDRFSAERTGGSVSTLTIQRTQQEDSAVYLCASSLAGGSGGPHRKQETQYFGPGTRLLVL.

This clonotype has ten or more counts. This rearrangement joins TRBV29-1 to TRBJ2-6, with D possibly being TRBD1 (6 bases). The CDR3 extends over 14 amino acids. CDR1 is SQVTM and CDR2 is ANQGSEA in the germline V gene. Trimming pared 7 bases from V and 2 bases from J, leaving 12 bases between. CDR3 coding DNA: TGCAGCGCTGGGCAGGGGCCTGGGGCCAACGTCCTGACTTTC. Translation: CSAGQGPGANVLTF.